This TCR beta chain was sequenced during a study of tumor and adjacent non-tumor tissue in lung cancer. Study details: There were 12 adenocarcinoma, 2 squamous cell carcinoma and 1 small cell lung cancer cases. The patients, approximately nine men and a few women, were about 30 to 85 with stage I to III disease. Each sample yielded roughly 4 million productive TCRbeta reads on average.

RNA was extracted from bulk tissue without any cell sorting. Overall study results and limits: In normal lung, the top 100 clones were significantly more dominant than in tumor.

Comments on this clonotype: Its antigen is unknown. The junction differs from germline at one of its ends, possibly a read error.

TCRbeta libraries were built with three rounds of nested PCR, modified from ARM-PCR. TCRdb fed the multiplex PCR reads into MiXCR, producing one record per CDR3 protein. Found here are around 71,000 distinct CDR3 sequences, 55% to 75% of them singletons; the top ten hold approximately 10%. Looked up from germline, CDR1 is SGHAT and CDR2 is FQNNGV. The CDR3 runs to 14 residues. Sequencing input: lung tumor tissue. The receptor was isolated from a woman aged 40 to 50 with non-small cell lung cancer. This chain links TRBV11-2 with TRBJ2-5, with 7 bases aligning to TRBD2. The DNA for the CDR3 is TGTGCCAGCAGCCTCCCTAGCGGCCAAGAGACCCAGTATTTC. This sequence encodes CASSLPSGQETQYF.